The 26 T cell receptor beta chains in this list originate from one sample, sequenced in a study of blood T cell repertoires in COVID-19. TCRdb's copy holds only in-frame clones and misses some; the assay was immunoSEQ multiplex PCR. The table lists hundreds of thousands of clones, 88% of them singletons, with around 2% in the top ten. Input material: PBMCs or T cells enriched from blood (not recorded which). These receptors were taken from a woman aged 35 to 49 with acute COVID-19.

V and J are TRBV7-9 and TRBJ1-1; a weak D match, TRBD1 (6 bases). Germline V CDR1 and CDR2: SEHNR, FQNEAQ (reference sequence). The CDR3 has 15 residues. V gave up 2 bases and J gave up 1 base, with 11 bases separating them. CDR3 residues: CASSLFGTKNTEAFF. For the CDR3, the DNA is TGTGCCAGCAGCTTATTTGGGACAAAGAACACTGAAGCTTTCTTT.

The chain links TRBV1 to TRBJ1-2; the table's D call TRBD1 went unverified against the DNA. TRBV1 is classified as a pseudogene. This CDR3 has 15 residues. The CDR3 region has the DNA TGCACCAGCAGCGATAGTACGGACAGTCTCTATGGCTACACCTTC. As protein: CTSSDSTDSLYGYTF.

To note about this clone: This CDR3 is also generated by other DNA sequences in the sample. This CDR3 reads CASSVRDEQYF. The CDR3 DNA sequence: TGTGCCAGCAGTGTTCGGGACGAGCAGTACTTC. The V call is TRBV2, the J call TRBJ2-7, with unresolved D. V was cut by 4 bases and J by 5 bases, with 6 bases left in between. The CDR3 totals 11 residues. Germline V gene sequence: CDR1 SNHLY, CDR2 FYNNEI. Variable domain in full (rest from reference TRBV2 and TRBJ2-7): EPEVTQTPSHQVTQMGQEVILRCVPISNHLYFYWYRQILGQKVEFLVSFYNNEISEKSEIFDDQFSVERPDGSNFTLKIRSTKLEDSAMYFCASSVRDEQYFGPGTRLTVT.

The chain carries TRBV5-1 and TRBJ2-1; D gene unclear. The CDR3 has 14 residues. Germline V CDR1 and CDR2: SGHRS, YFSETQ. The ends were cut back, 4 bases at V and 6 bases at J, with 14 bases in the middle. The DNA for the CDR3 is TGCGCCAGCAGCCCCAGGATAGGTGGCAATGAGCAGTTCTTC. Its protein product is CASSPRIGGNEQFF. Drawing the rest from reference TRBV5-1 and TRBJ2-1, the complete variable domain is KAGVTQTPRYLIKTRGQQVTLSCSPISGHRSVSWYQQTPGQGLQFLFEYFSETQRNKGNFPGRFSGRQFSNSRSEMNVSTLELGDSALYLCASSPRIGGNEQFFGPGTRLTVL.

The chain uses TRBV18 and TRBJ1-1, with TRBD1 as a possible D gene (5 bases). With 1 base removed from V and 1 base from J, the gap between germline ends came to 10 bases. Germline-derived CDR1 and CDR2 are KGHSH and LQKENI. The CDR3 extends over 15 amino acids. CDR3 coding DNA: TGTGCCAGCTCACCACTCCAGGGCTCGAACACTGAAGCTTTCTTT. It encodes CASSPLQGSNTEAFF.

The chain employs TRBV6-1 and TRBJ1-5; possibly TRBD1 for D (6 bases). This CDR3 comprises 15 residues. The ends were cut back, 2 bases at V and 9 bases at J, with 17 bases in the middle. The germline gives CDR1 MNHNS, CDR2 SASEGT. This CDR3 is CASSEPGAVVMPQHF. The CDR3 DNA reads TGTGCCAGCAGTGAACCAGGGGCTGTTGTAATGCCCCAGCATTTT.

The chain joins TRBV18 to TRBJ1-4, with TRBD1 matching 7 bases. CDR1 and CDR2 from the germline V gene are KGHSH and LQKENI. CDR3 length equals 15 residues. Trimming removed 2 bases from V and 2 bases from J; junction bases left unmatched: 2. The CDR3 DNA reads as TGTGCCAGCTCACCAACACAGGGGACTAATGAAAAACTGTTTTTT. Translation gives CASSPTQGTNEKLFF.

This clone has only one observation. The chain has TRBV6-5 and TRBJ1-1, with D maybe TRBD1 (5 bases). The V end was cut by 2 bases, the J end by 4 bases, with 8 bases between. CDR1 and CDR2 from the germline V gene are MNHEY and SVGAGI. The CDR3 runs 13 residues. CDR3 nucleotides: TGTGCCAGCAGTTACGGGGGAGGCACTGAAGCTTTCTTT. Amino acids: CASSYGGGTEAFF.

The V call is TRBV5-3, the J call TRBJ1-2; TRBD1 matches at 7 bases. TRBV5-3 is identified as an open reading frame with a role that is uncertain. V shed 4 bases, J shed 5 bases, and the junction held 11 bases outside the gene matches. CDR3 size: 15 residues. The CDR3 sequence is CARSLTPGQLYGYTF. DNA for the CDR3: TGTGCCAGAAGCCTGACGCCGGGACAGCTTTATGGCTACACCTTC.

This chain connects TRBV4-1 to TRBJ2-4; D possibly corresponds to TRBD1 (7 bases). CDR3 length: 15 residues. CDR1 and CDR2 (germline): MGHRA, YSYEKL. Trimming cost V 4 bases and J 5 bases, with 15 bases left between them. The CDR3 DNA reads as TGCGCCAGCAGCCTCGCGCCCAGGGGGGAAAACATTCAGTACTTC. It translates to CASSLAPRGENIQYF.

This chain uses TRBV4-2 with TRBJ2-3; 9 nucleotides match TRBD1. The germline V gene has CDR1 LGHNA and CDR2 YNFKEQ. Unmatched junction bases numbered 9, after V lost 0 bases and J lost 5 bases. The CDR3 is 17 residues long. DNA of the CDR3: TGTGCCAGCAGCCAAGATGGAACAGGGGGCGCGGGAGATACGCAGTATTTT. Translation gives CASSQDGTGGAGDTQYF.

This chain links TRBV4-2 with TRBJ1-1, with TRBD1 as a possible D gene (6 bases). With 4 bases removed from V and 2 bases from J, the gap between germline ends came to 17 bases. Per the germline V gene, CDR1 is LGHNA and CDR2 is YNFKEQ. The CDR3 contains 16 residues. CDR3 loop: CASSPGARGGNTEAFF. The CDR3 bases are TGTGCCAGCAGCCCAGGGGCCAGGGGCGGAAACACTGAAGCTTTCTTT.

This chain joins TRBV9 and TRBJ2-5, with 9 nucleotides matching TRBD2. The CDR3 length is 16 residues. V dropped 3 bases and J dropped 4; count of bases not matched to a gene: 10. Per the germline V gene, CDR1 is SGDLS and CDR2 is YYNGEE. This CDR3 is CASSATSGTSGETQYF. The CDR3 DNA reads TGTGCCAGCAGCGCGACTAGCGGTACGTCCGGAGAGACCCAGTACTTC.

The CDR3 nucleotides read TGTGCCAGCAGCCCGAACTCTTTCGCCGGGGCCAACGTCCTGACTTTC. Protein: CASSPNSFAGANVLTF. This chain uses TRBV11-3 with TRBJ2-6; D is unclear. Between the trimmed V and J ends, which lost 5 bases and 4 bases, there was a span of 15 bases. Germline CDR1 and CDR2: SGHNT and YENEEA. CDR3 size: 16 residues.

The V call is TRBV25-1, the J call TRBJ2-7; 12 bases agree with TRBD1. This CDR3 has 18 amino acids. Unmatched junction bases numbered 15, after V lost 7 bases and J lost 2 bases. Germline CDR1 and CDR2: MGHDK and SYGVNS. The CDR3, as DNA: TGTGCCAGCACCACCGGGGCCGGGACAGGGGGCCGCCCCTACGAGCAGTACTTC. Protein sequence: CASTTGAGTGGRPYEQYF.

The rearrangement joins TRBV19 to TRBJ2-2; D gene unclear. Germline loops: CDR1 LNHDA, CDR2 SQIVND (reference sequence). The CDR3 spans 14 residues. V was clipped by 2 bases and J by 4 bases, with 8 bases between them. The CDR3 bases are TGTGCCAGTAGTATATTTAGTGTCACCGGGGAGCTGTTTTTT. It translates to CASSIFSVTGELFF.

The chain carries TRBV2 and TRBJ2-2, with D possibly matching TRBD2 (6 bases). The CDR3 sequence is 21 residues long. Trimming pared 4 bases from V and 1 base from J, leaving 28 bases between. Germline assignment: CDR1 SNHLY and CDR2 FYNNEI. CDR3 loop: CASSAISPRHHGTLNTGELFF. The CDR3 region has the DNA TGTGCCAGCAGTGCCATTTCTCCGAGACATCACGGGACTTTGAACACCGGGGAGCTGTTTTTT. Full variable domain (remainder filled in from reference TRBV2 and TRBJ2-2): EPEVTQTPSHQVTQMGQEVILRCVPISNHLYFYWYRQILGQKVEFLVSFYNNEISEKSEIFDDQFSVERPDGSNFTLKIRSTKLEDSAMYFCASSAISPRHHGTLNTGELFFGEGSRLTVL.

The chain uses TRBV2 and TRBJ1-6, with 7 bases identical to TRBD1. The V gene's germline CDR1 is SNHLY and CDR2 FYNNEI. The CDR3 loop spans 14 amino acids. J gave up 4 bases and V 6 bases, and 3 bases lay outside the gene matches. The CDR3 region is CASRTDRYNSPLHF. The DNA of the CDR3 is TGTGCCAGCAGAACGGACAGGTATAATTCACCCCTCCACTTT. Together with reference TRBV2 and TRBJ1-6, the CDR3 gives the full variable domain: EPEVTQTPSHQVTQMGQEVILRCVPISNHLYFYWYRQILGQKVEFLVSFYNNEISEKSEIFDDQFSVERPDGSNFTLKIRSTKLEDSAMYFCASRTDRYNSPLHFGNGTRLTVT.

The chain uses TRBV9 and TRBJ2-2, with D perhaps matching TRBD2 (6 bases). With 2 bases removed from V and 4 bases from J, the gap between germline ends came to 9 bases. Germline-derived CDR1 and CDR2 are SGDLS and YYNGEE. The CDR3 loop spans 14 amino acids. This CDR3 is CASSVWGGTGELFF. CDR3 nucleotides: TGTGCCAGCAGCGTGTGGGGAGGCACCGGGGAGCTGTTTTTT.

The table lists this clone with a few counts. The chain couples TRBV6-5 to TRBJ1-5; 8 bases fit TRBD1. CDR3 length: 14 residues. V lost 7 bases, J lost 5 bases, and 7 bases stayed unmatched. Germline CDR1 MNHEY, CDR2 SVGAGI. The CDR3 sequence: CASNQGRGHQPQHF. CDR3 nucleotide sequence: TGTGCCAGCAATCAGGGCAGGGGGCATCAGCCCCAGCATTTT.

The V call is TRBV7-2, the J call TRBJ2-1; 11 bases align to TRBD1. Looked up from germline, CDR1 is SGHTA and CDR2 is FQGNSA. The V and J ends lost 3 bases and 8 bases, in that order; junction bases with no gene match: 6. The CDR3 spans 15 residues. CDR3 loop: CASSFGTGGNHEQFF. The CDR3 DNA reads as TGTGCCAGCAGCTTTGGGACAGGGGGAAATCATGAGCAGTTCTTC.

J is TRBJ2-7 and V is TRBV2; D might be TRBD2 (6 bases). Germline V lookup: CDR1 SNHLY, CDR2 FYNNEI. V was pared by 4 bases and J by 0 bases, with 10 bases between. The length of the CDR3 is 14 residues. CDR3 amino acids: CASSGDGSSYEQYF. CDR3 nucleotides: TGTGCCAGCAGTGGGGACGGGAGCTCCTACGAGCAGTACTTC.

The V and J genes are TRBV6-5 and TRBJ1-2; 7 nucleotides agree with TRBD1. Germline trimming cut 4 bases from V and 0 bases from J; bases unmatched to any gene: 5. There are 15 residues in the CDR3. From germline, CDR1 is MNHEY and CDR2 SVGAGI. In DNA form, the CDR3 reads TGTGCCAGCAGTTCAACAGGGGTCGCTAACTATGGCTACACCTTC. Protein product: CASSSTGVANYGYTF.

As concerns this clone: Additional DNA sequences in this sample encode the identical CDR3. V and J are TRBV27 and TRBJ1-2; TRBD1 matches 9 bases. Trimming took 6 bases from V and 5 from J; bases not matched to a gene: 7. The CDR3 extends over 14 amino acids. Germline CDR1 reads MNHEY; CDR2 reads SMNVEV (reference sequence). The CDR3 bases are TGTGCCAGCAGCTTGGGACAGGGAGGTTATGGCTACACCTTC. Amino acid sequence: CASSLGQGGYGYTF.

The chain employs TRBV15 and TRBJ1-1, with D unclear. CDR1 LNHNV and CDR2 YYDKDF come from the germline V gene (reference sequence). The germline V and J ends were trimmed by 1 base and 1 base, with 13 bases remaining between them. The CDR3 extends over 16 amino acids. CDR3: CATSRGRGGSNTEAFF. The CDR3 DNA reads as TGTGCCACCAGCAGAGGACGGGGTGGGTCGAACACTGAAGCTTTCTTT.

The rearrangement joins TRBV19 to TRBJ1-2; maybe TRBD1 (6 bases). Trimming shortened V by 3 bases and J by 4 bases, and 9 bases separated the two germline ends. The CDR3 length is 13 residues. Per the germline V gene, CDR1 is LNHDA and CDR2 is SQIVND (reference sequence). Written as DNA, the CDR3 is TGTGCCAGTAGTATTTCAGGGGTCTATGGCTACACCTTC. Translation gives CASSISGVYGYTF.